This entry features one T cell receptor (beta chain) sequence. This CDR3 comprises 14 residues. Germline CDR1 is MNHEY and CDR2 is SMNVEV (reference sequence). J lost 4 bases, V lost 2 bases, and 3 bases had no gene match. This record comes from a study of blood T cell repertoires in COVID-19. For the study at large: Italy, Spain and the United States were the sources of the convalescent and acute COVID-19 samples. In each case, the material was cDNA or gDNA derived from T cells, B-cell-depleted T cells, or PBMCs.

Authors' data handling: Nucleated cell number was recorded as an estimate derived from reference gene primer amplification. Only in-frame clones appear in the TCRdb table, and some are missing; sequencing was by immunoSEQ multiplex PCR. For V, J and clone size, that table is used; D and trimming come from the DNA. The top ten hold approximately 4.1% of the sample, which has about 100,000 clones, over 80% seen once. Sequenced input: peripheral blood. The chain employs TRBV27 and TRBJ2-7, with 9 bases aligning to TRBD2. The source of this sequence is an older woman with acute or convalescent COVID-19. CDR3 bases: TGTGCCAGCAGTTTAAGGCGGGAGGGTTACGAGCAGTACTTC. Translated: CASSLRREGYEQYF.